The 10 T cell receptor beta chains below all came from one sample that was sequenced in a study of cytomegalovirus exposure and HLA in healthy donors. Produced via immunoSEQ multiplex PCR; TCRdb's table is partial and in-frame only. The repertoire holds over 150,000 clones, with about 96% as singletons. The sequenced sample was PBMCs. These receptors all stem from a woman under 30 in good health and CMV-seronegative.

The chain recombines TRBV2 with TRBJ2-2, with 7 nucleotides matching TRBD1. The V segment lost 1 base and the J segment 8 bases; nucleotides outside the gene matches: 4. The CDR3 is 14 amino acids. Germline V lookup: CDR1 SNHLY, CDR2 FYNNEI. This CDR3 is CASSEDRGEGELFF. DNA of the CDR3: TGTGCCAGCAGTGAAGACAGGGGAGAAGGGGAGCTGTTTTTT.

The J gene is TRBJ2-3, the V gene TRBV5-1; D is unclear. CDR3 length: 15 residues. Germline V gene data show CDR1 as SGHRS and CDR2 as YFSETQ. V lost 0 bases and J lost 0, with 8 bases in between. CDR3 sequence reads: CASSLDRSSTDTQYF. As DNA, the CDR3 is TGCGCCAGCAGCTTGGATAGATCTAGCACAGATACGCAGTATTTT.

The chain links TRBV7-9 to TRBJ1-2; tentative D call: TRBD1 (6 bases). V lost 3 bases and J 0 bases, leaving 11 bases between the germline ends. This CDR3 contains 15 residues. Germline V gene lookup returns CDR1 SEHNR and CDR2 FQNEAQ (reference sequence). The CDR3 DNA sequence: TGTGCCAGCAGCTTCAGGGGAGTTTCTAACTATGGCTACACCTTC. Amino acid sequence: CASSFRGVSNYGYTF.

In this sample, this clone turned up once. V usage is TRBV10-3 and J usage is TRBJ1-4; D gene ambiguous. From germline, CDR1 is ENHRY and CDR2 SYGVKD. Trimming cost V 6 bases and J 0 bases, with 8 bases left between them. The CDR3 contains 14 residues. The CDR3 nucleotides are TGTGCCATCAGGGACGGGGCAACTAATGAAAAACTGTTTTTT. This encodes CAIRDGATNEKLFF.

V and J are TRBV9 and TRBJ2-1, with a possible D match to TRBD1 (5 bases). Germline CDR1 SGDLS, CDR2 YYNGEE. V gave up 1 base and J gave up 6 bases, with 23 bases separating them. The CDR3 has 18 residues. CDR3 region: CASSVTGRGNGVVNEQFF. Written as DNA, the CDR3 is TGTGCCAGCAGCGTAACAGGTAGGGGCAACGGAGTAGTCAATGAGCAGTTCTTC. The complete variable domain, with remaining parts taken from reference TRBV9 and TRBJ2-1, reads DSGVTQTPKHLITATGQRVTLRCSPRSGDLSVYWYQQSLDQGLQFLIQYYNGEERAKGNILERFSAQQFPDLHSELNLSSLELGDSALYFCASSVTGRGNGVVNEQFFGPGTRLTVL.

The J gene is TRBJ2-7, the V gene TRBV12-5; no clear D. The CDR3 extends over 13 amino acids. Trimming stripped 4 bases from V and 3 bases from J, with 10 bases between. CDR1 and CDR2 from the germline V gene are LGHNT and FRNRAP. DNA of the CDR3: TGTGCTAGTGGTTCATCCCCAGGCTACGAGCAGTACTTC. Residues: CASGSSPGYEQYF. Full variable domain (remainder filled in from reference TRBV12-5 and TRBJ2-7): DARVTQTPRHKVTEMGQEVTMRCQPILGHNTVFWYRQTMMQGLELLAYFRNRAPLDDSGMPKDRFSAEMPDATLATLKIQPSEPRDSAVYFCASGSSPGYEQYFGPGTRLTVT.

This rearrangement joins TRBV2 to TRBJ2-1; 8 nucleotides match TRBD2. Trimming cost V 6 bases and J 7 bases; bases outside gene matches: 8. In germline, CDR1 is SNHLY, CDR2 FYNNEI. This CDR3 is built from 14 residues. This CDR3 reads CASRKRGSSNEQFF. The CDR3 DNA reads as TGTGCCAGCAGGAAGCGGGGGTCTAGTAATGAGCAGTTCTTC.

This clone was recorded only once. The genes are TRBV30 and TRBJ1-5, with 8 bases identical to TRBD1. The CDR3 length is 13 residues. J lost 6 bases, V lost 4 bases, and 5 bases had no gene match. The germline V gene encodes CDR1 GTSNPN and CDR2 SVGIG (reference sequence). The CDR3 sequence is CAWTTGGSQPQHF. The DNA for the CDR3 is TGTGCCTGGACTACAGGGGGAAGTCAGCCCCAGCATTTT.

The chain uses TRBV30 and TRBJ1-2; D might be TRBD1 (6 bases). This CDR3 is 13 amino acids long. Trimming cost V 3 bases and J 8 bases, with 16 bases left between them. The V gene's germline CDR1 is GTSNPN and CDR2 SVGIG (reference sequence). The chain's CDR3 is CAWRETLQGGYTF. The DNA for the CDR3 is TGTGCCTGGAGGGAGACTCTCCAGGGGGGCTACACCTTC.

The V call is TRBV2, the J call TRBJ1-5, with D possibly being TRBD1 (6 bases). The CDR3 is 15 amino acids. V was cut by 4 bases and J by 4 bases, with 14 bases left in between. Germline loops: CDR1 SNHLY, CDR2 FYNNEI. In DNA, the CDR3 is TGTGCCAGCAGTGGGTCCAGGGGCCAAAATCAGCCCCAGCATTTT. Protein product: CASSGSRGQNQPQHF.